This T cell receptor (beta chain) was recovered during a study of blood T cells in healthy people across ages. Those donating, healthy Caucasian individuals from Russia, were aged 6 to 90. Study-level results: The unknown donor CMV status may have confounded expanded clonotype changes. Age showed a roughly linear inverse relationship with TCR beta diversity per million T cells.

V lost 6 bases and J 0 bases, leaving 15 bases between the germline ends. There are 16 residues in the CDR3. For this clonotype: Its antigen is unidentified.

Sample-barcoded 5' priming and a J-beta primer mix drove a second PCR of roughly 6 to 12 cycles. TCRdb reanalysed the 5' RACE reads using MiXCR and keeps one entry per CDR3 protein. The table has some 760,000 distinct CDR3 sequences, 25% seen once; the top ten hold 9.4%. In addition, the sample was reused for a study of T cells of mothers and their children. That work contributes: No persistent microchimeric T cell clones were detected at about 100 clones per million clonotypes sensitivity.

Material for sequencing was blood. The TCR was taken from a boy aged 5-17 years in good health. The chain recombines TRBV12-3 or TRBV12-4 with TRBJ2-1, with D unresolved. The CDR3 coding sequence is TGTGCCAGCAGCCCCGACGGCAAGAGCTCCTACAATGAGCAGTTCTTC. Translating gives CASSPDGKSSYNEQFF.